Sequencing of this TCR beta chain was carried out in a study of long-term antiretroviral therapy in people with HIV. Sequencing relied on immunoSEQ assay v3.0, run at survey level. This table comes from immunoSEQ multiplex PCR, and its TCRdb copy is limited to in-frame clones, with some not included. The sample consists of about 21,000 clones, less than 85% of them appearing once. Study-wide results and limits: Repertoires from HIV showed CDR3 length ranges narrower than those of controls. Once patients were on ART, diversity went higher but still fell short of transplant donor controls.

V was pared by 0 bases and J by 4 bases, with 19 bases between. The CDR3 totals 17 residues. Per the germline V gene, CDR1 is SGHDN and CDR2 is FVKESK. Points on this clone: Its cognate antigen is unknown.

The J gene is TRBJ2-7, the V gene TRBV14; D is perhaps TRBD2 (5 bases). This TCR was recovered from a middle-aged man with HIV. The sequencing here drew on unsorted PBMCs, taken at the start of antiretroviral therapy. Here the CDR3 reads CASSQERSFRGTYEQYF. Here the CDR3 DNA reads TGTGCCAGCAGCCAAGAGAGGAGCTTTCGGGGTACGTACGAGCAGTACTTC.